This TCR beta chain is drawn from a study of read filtering for tumor transcriptome and immune sequencing. In the study overall: Among patients, under 20 were male and 14 female, aged roughly 40 to 90 (mean about 69). TCR-mapped reads were about 4 to 11 million with IR-seq versus 85 to 1273 with RNA-seq. General study findings and limits: Single-read clonotypes: roughly four fifths of IR-seq clonotypes (around 4% of reads), around three quarters of RNA-seq clonotypes (44.6% of reads). Even smaller IR-seq throughput identified most shared clonotypes.

The library was built from approximately 400 ng RNA with molecular barcoded adaptors for alpha/delta and beta/gamma chains. TCRdb passed the reads through MiXCR, listing each CDR3 protein once. The data hold about 54,000 distinct CDR3 sequences, with 9% to 15% observed a single time. Note on this clonotype: The target antigen is unknown. A read error is possible here, since a much larger clone lies one base away.

This CDR3 spans 14 amino acids. The germline V gene has CDR1 MNHEY and CDR2 SVGAGI. Sequencing input: a population of CD138-negative cells sorted from bone marrow. This chain links TRBV6-5 with TRBJ1-1; TRBD1 might be the D (5 bases). The TCR was taken from a donor at least 40 years old with multiple myeloma. This chain's CDR3 is CASSYLGVRTETFF. The CDR3 DNA follows: TGTGCCAGCAGTTACCTGGGGGTTAGGACTGAAACTTTCTTT.